Below, 12 T cell receptor beta chains from the same sample are listed, as sequenced in a study of T cell responses to AZD1222 COVID-19 vaccine. Here immunoSEQ multiplex PCR was the method, and the copy in TCRdb shows in-frame clones only, minus some. This table has around 100,000 clones, approximately 83% appearing once. Sequenced here: peripheral blood, sampled on day 0 of AZD1222 vaccination. Receptors were obtained from an adult in good health.

This chain uses TRBV11-2 with TRBJ1-6; D remains unclear. Trimming removed 1 base from V and 8 bases from J, with 12 bases in between. Germline V gene sequence: CDR1 SGHAT, CDR2 FQNNGV. This CDR3 contains 15 residues. The CDR3 bases are TGTGCCAGCAGCTTAGTTGGGAGATCGCATTCACCCCTCCACTTT. Its protein product is CASSLVGRSHSPLHF. Using reference TRBV11-2 and TRBJ1-6 for the parts outside the CDR3, the full variable domain is EAGVAQSPRYKIIEKRQSVAFWCNPISGHATLYWYQQILGQGPKLLIQFQNNGVVDDSQLPKDRFSAERLKGVDSTLKIQPAKLEDSAVYLCASSLVGRSHSPLHFGNGTRLTVT.

The rearrangement uses TRBV4-2 and TRBJ1-4; D ambiguous. The CDR3 has 17 residues. Looked up from germline, CDR1 is LGHNA and CDR2 is YNFKEQ. Between the trimmed V and J ends, which lost 2 bases and 5 bases, there was a span of 18 bases. The CDR3 region is CASSQSRGGGRNEKLFF. DNA for the CDR3: TGTGCCAGCAGCCAAAGCCGAGGAGGCGGACGAAATGAAAAACTGTTTTTT.

A single count supports this clone. The chain uses TRBV5-8 and TRBJ1-5; the match to TRBD1 covers 7 bases. The CDR3 loop spans 16 amino acids. Germline V gene data show CDR1 as SGHTS and CDR2 as YDEGEE. V dropped 2 bases and J dropped 1; count of bases not matched to a gene: 6. The CDR3 loop is CASSFRGARSNQPQHF. The CDR3 DNA reads TGTGCCAGCAGCTTCAGGGGGGCGAGGAGCAATCAGCCCCAGCATTTT.

The V call is TRBV5-4, the J call TRBJ2-7; TRBD1 or TRBD2 may be the D gene (5 bases each). The CDR3 sequence is 14 residues long. Germline V CDR1 and CDR2: SGHNT, YYREEE (reference sequence). V was pared by 8 bases and J by 7 bases, with 22 bases between. The CDR3 coding sequence is TGTGCCAGTTCCCCCACCGGGGACCCGGGGGAGCAGTACTTC. Its protein product is CASSPTGDPGEQYF.

This chain joins TRBV27 and TRBJ2-1; 10 bases are a match to TRBD2. Per germline, CDR1 MNHEY and CDR2 SMNVEV (reference sequence). This CDR3 is built from 16 residues. V lost 5 bases and J lost 1; bases outside the gene matches: 5. The CDR3 DNA reads as TGTGCCAGCAGTCCCCAGCGGGGGGGGTCCTACAATGAGCAGTTCTTC. This translates into CASSPQRGGSYNEQFF.

The genes are TRBV28 and TRBJ2-7, with D possibly being TRBD2 (6 bases). Looked up from germline, CDR1 is MDHEN and CDR2 is SYDVKM. V was shortened by 3 bases and J by 0 bases, with 12 bases between the two germline ends. The CDR3 has 15 residues. The CDR3 nucleotides read TGTGCCAGCAGTTTCGGCGGGGCCTCCTCCTACGAGCAGTACTTC. As protein: CASSFGGASSYEQYF.

This clone has more than one count but fewer than ten. The chain couples TRBV7-2 to TRBJ1-5; D is uncertain. Germline CDR1 reads SGHTA; CDR2 reads FQGNSA. The CDR3 is made up of 14 amino acids. V lost 2 bases and J 10 bases, leaving 15 bases between the germline ends. Here the CDR3 reads CASSLFGGFEPQHF. The CDR3 DNA reads as TGTGCCAGCAGCTTATTCGGAGGTTTCGAACCCCAGCATTTT.

V gene TRBV7-2 combines with J gene TRBJ1-2, with a possible D match to TRBD1 (6 bases). The CDR3 loop spans 12 amino acids. Trimming removed 5 bases at V and 8 bases at J, with 12 bases between. Germline lookup yields CDR1 SGHTA and CDR2 FQGNSA. The CDR3 bases are TGTGCCAGCAGCAGGACACAGGGCGGCTACACCTTC. Translation gives CASSRTQGGYTF.

In its sample, this clone was seen a few times. The chain links TRBV28 to TRBJ2-7; the D gene is possibly TRBD2 (5 bases). CDR1 is MDHEN, CDR2 SYDVKM, per germline. The CDR3 sequence is 14 residues long. Trimming left V 5 bases short and J 6 bases short, with 17 bases between. The CDR3 DNA is TGTGCCAGCAGTCCCTCTTTCGCGGAGGTCGAGCAGTACTTC. This sequence encodes CASSPSFAEVEQYF.

This clone was seen only a few times. The chain links TRBV7-2 to TRBJ2-7; D is possibly TRBD1 or TRBD2 (5 bases each). The CDR3 covers 13 residues. The V and J ends lost 1 base and 9 bases respectively, with 13 bases between them. The germline CDR1 and CDR2 sequences are SGHTA and FQGNSA. The chain's CDR3 is CASSLGGYAGQYF. The CDR3 coding sequence is TGTGCCAGCAGCTTAGGGGGGTATGCTGGGCAGTACTTC. Full variable domain (remainder filled in from reference TRBV7-2 and TRBJ2-7): GAGVSQSPSNKVTEKGKDVELRCDPISGHTALYWYRQSLGQGLEFLIYFQGNSAPDKSGLPSDRFSAERTGGSVSTLTIQRTQQEDSAVYLCASSLGGYAGQYFGPGTRLTVT.

Turning to this clone: The same CDR3 is also encoded by other DNA sequences in this sample. The chain couples TRBV18 to TRBJ2-2, with unresolved D. There are 13 residues in the CDR3. The germline V gene encodes CDR1 KGHSH and CDR2 LQKENI. The ends were cut back, 0 bases at V and 1 base at J, with 0 bases in the middle. The CDR3 DNA reads TGTGCCAGCTCACCACCGAACACCGGGGAGCTGTTTTTT. This codes for CASSPPNTGELFF.

The J gene is TRBJ2-3, the V gene TRBV20-1; D ambiguous. Germline V gives CDR1 DFQATT, CDR2 SNEGSKA (reference sequence). The V end was cut by 5 bases, the J end by 8 bases, with 11 bases between. The CDR3 runs 11 residues. Here the CDR3 reads CSAVSLGTQYF. In DNA form, the CDR3 reads TGCAGTGCTGTTAGTCTTGGTACGCAGTATTTT.